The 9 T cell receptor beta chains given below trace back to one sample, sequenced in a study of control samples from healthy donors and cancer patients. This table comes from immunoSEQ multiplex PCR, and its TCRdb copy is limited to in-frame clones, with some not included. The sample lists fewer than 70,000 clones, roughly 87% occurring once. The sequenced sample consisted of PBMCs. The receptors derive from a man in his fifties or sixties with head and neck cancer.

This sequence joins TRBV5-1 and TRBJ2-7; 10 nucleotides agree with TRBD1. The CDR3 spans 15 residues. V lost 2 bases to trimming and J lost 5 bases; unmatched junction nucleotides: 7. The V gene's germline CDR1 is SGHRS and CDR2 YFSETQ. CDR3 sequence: CASSLPGTGANEQYF. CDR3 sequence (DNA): TGCGCCAGCAGCTTACCCGGGACAGGGGCCAACGAGCAGTACTTC.

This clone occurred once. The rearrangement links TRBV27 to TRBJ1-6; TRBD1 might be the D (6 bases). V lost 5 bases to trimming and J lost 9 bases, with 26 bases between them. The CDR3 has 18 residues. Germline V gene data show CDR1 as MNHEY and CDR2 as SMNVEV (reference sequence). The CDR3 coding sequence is TGTGCCAGCAGTCCTTTCATGCCCCCCACAGGGAATGGTTCACCCCTCCACTTT. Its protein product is CASSPFMPPTGNGSPLHF.

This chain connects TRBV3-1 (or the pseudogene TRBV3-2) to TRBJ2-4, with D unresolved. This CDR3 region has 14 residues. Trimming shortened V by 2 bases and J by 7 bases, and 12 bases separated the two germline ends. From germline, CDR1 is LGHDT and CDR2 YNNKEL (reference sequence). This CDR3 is CASSQTAARNIQYF. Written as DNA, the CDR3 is TGTGCCAGCAGCCAAACAGCAGCCCGGAACATTCAGTACTTC.

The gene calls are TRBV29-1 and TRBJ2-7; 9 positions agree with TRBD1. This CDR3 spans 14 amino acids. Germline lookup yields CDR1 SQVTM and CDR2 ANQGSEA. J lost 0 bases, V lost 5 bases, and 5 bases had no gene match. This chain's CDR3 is CSVHGTGSSYEQYF. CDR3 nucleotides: TGCAGCGTTCATGGGACAGGGAGCTCCTACGAGCAGTACTTC.

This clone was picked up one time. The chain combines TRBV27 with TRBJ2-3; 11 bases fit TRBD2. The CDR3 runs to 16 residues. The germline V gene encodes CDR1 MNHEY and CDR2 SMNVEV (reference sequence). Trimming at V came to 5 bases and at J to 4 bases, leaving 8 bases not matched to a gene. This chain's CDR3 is CASSPETSGNPDTQYF. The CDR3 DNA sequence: TGTGCCAGCAGTCCGGAGACTAGCGGGAACCCAGATACGCAGTATTTT.

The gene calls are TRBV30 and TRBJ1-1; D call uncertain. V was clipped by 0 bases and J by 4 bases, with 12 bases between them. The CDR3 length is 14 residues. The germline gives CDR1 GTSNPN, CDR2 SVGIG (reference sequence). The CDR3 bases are TGTGCCTGGAGTGTTGGGCTGGTGGGCACTGAAGCTTTCTTT. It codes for CAWSVGLVGTEAFF. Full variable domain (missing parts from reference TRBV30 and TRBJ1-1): SQTIHQWPATLVQPVGSPLSLECTVEGTSNPNLYWYRQAAGRGLQLLFYSVGIGQISSEVPQNLSASRPQDRQFILSSKKLLLSDSGFYLCAWSVGLVGTEAFFGQGTRLTVV.

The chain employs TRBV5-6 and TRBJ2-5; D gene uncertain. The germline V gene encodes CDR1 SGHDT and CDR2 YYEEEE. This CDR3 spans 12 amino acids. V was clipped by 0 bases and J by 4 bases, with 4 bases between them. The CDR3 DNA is TGTGCCAGCAGCTTGGCGGCAGAGACCCAGTACTTC. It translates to CASSLAAETQYF.

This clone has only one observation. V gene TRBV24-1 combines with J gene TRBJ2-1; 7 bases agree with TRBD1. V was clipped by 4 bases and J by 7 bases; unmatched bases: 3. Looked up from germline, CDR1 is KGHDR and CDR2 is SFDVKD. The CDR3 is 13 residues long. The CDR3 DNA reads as TGTGCCACCAGTGACTACAGGGGAAATGAGCAGTTCTTC. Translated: CATSDYRGNEQFF.

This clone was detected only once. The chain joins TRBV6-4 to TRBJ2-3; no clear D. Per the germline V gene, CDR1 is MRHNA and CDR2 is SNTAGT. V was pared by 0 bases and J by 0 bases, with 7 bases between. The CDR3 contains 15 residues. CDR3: CASSDSELSTDTQYF. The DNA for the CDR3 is TGTGCCAGCAGTGACTCGGAGCTTAGCACAGATACGCAGTATTTT.